These 21 T cell receptor beta chains came from one sample sequenced in a study of T cell responses to AZD1222 COVID-19 vaccine. Using immunoSEQ multiplex PCR, the repertoire was profiled, and TCRdb retains in-frame clones only, with some absent. The sample has over 70,000 clones, roughly nine tenths seen once; the top ten hold about 9%. The source was peripheral blood, collected 28 days after the second AZD1222 dose. The receptors originated from an adult who received the AZD1222 COVID-19 vaccine.

This chain connects TRBV7-6 to TRBJ2-2; possible D gene TRBD2, 6 bases. The germline CDR1 and CDR2 sequences are SGHVS and FNYEAQ. This CDR3 has 15 amino acids. The V and J ends lost 5 bases and 6 bases respectively, with 16 bases between them. The CDR3 DNA follows: TGTGCCAGCAGCCCCCCGTCCTGGGGGGCCGGGGAGCTGTTTTTT. Amino acid sequence: CASSPPSWGAGELFF. Complete variable domain (other parts from reference TRBV7-6 and TRBJ2-2): GAGVSQSPRYKVTKRGQDVALRCDPISGHVSLYWYRQALGQGPEFLTYFNYEAQQDKSGLPNDRFSAERPEGSISTLTIQRTEQRDSAMYRCASSPPSWGAGELFFGEGSRLTVL.

The genes are TRBV6-2 or TRBV6-3 and TRBJ1-5, with D uncertain. V lost 5 bases to trimming and J lost 5 bases, with 13 bases between them. CDR1 is MNHEY, CDR2 SVGEGT, per germline. This CDR3 spans 14 amino acids. The CDR3 DNA reads TGTGCCAGCAGTCCGGACGGGAGGGATCAGCCCCAGCATTTT. It yields the protein CASSPDGRDQPQHF.

The rearrangement links TRBV7-2 to TRBJ1-2; no reliable D call. The V and J ends lost 5 bases and 4 bases respectively, with 8 bases between them. There are 12 residues in the CDR3. Per germline, CDR1 SGHTA and CDR2 FQGNSA. CDR3 nucleotides: TGTGCCAGCAGCCCAACGGCCTATGGCTACACCTTC. This sequence encodes CASSPTAYGYTF.

The chain recombines TRBV9 with TRBJ2-1, with 7 bases fitting TRBD2. Germline trimming cut 4 bases from V and 0 bases from J; bases unmatched to any gene: 10. Germline loops: CDR1 SGDLS, CDR2 YYNGEE. The CDR3 covers 17 residues. CDR3 DNA: TGTGCCAGCAGCCGAGCGGGGTCCCCACTCTCCTACAATGAGCAGTTCTTC. Protein sequence: CASSRAGSPLSYNEQFF.

This chain links TRBV6-5 with TRBJ2-1; D possibly corresponds to TRBD1 (6 bases). Germline CDR1 MNHEY, CDR2 SVGAGI. The CDR3 runs to 13 residues. Trimming took off 11 bases at V and 6 bases at J, with 17 bases between the two ends. The CDR3 here is CAVKGGVGNEQFF. Written as DNA, the CDR3 is TGTGCCGTCAAAGGGGGAGTGGGCAATGAGCAGTTCTTC.

The DNA for the CDR3 is TGTGCCAGCAGCTTGGACAGGAGGGCTGAAGCTTTCTTT. Translating gives CASSLDRRAEAFF. The chain uses TRBV5-4 and TRBJ1-1; TRBD1 is a possible D gene (5 bases). The CDR3 contains 13 residues. The germline gives CDR1 SGHNT, CDR2 YYREEE (reference sequence). V lost 0 bases and J 6 bases, leaving 9 bases between the germline ends.

This chain joins TRBV12-5 and TRBJ2-6; TRBD1 matches at 9 bases. CDR1 is LGHNT and CDR2 is FRNRAP in the germline V gene. The junction had 6 bases not matched to a gene; V was cut back by 6 bases and J by 0 bases. There are 17 residues in the CDR3. CDR3 amino acids: CASGPDRGTSGANVLTF. The DNA for the CDR3 is TGTGCTAGTGGACCGGACAGGGGCACCTCTGGGGCCAACGTCCTGACTTTC.

This sequence joins TRBV6-5 and TRBJ1-4; tentative D call: TRBD1 (5 bases). The germline V gene encodes CDR1 MNHEY and CDR2 SVGAGI. Between the trimmed V and J ends, which lost 4 bases and 3 bases, there was a span of 15 bases. CDR3 size: 16 residues. The CDR3 region is CASSFFAGGSNEKLFF. CDR3 sequence (DNA): TGTGCCAGCAGTTTTTTCGCGGGGGGATCTAATGAAAAACTGTTTTTT.

V usage is TRBV30 and J usage is TRBJ1-5; maybe TRBD1 (5 bases). Germline CDR1 and CDR2: GTSNPN and SVGIG (reference sequence). Trimming cost V 0 bases and J 4 bases, with 7 bases left between them. This CDR3 comprises 13 residues. The CDR3 reads CAWSVGQNQPQHF. CDR3 DNA: TGTGCCTGGAGTGTGGGGCAGAATCAGCCCCAGCATTTT. The whole variable domain, filled in from reference TRBV30 and TRBJ1-5, reads SQTIHQWPATLVQPVGSPLSLECTVEGTSNPNLYWYRQAAGRGLQLLFYSVGIGQISSEVPQNLSASRPQDRQFILSSKKLLLSDSGFYLCAWSVGQNQPQHFGDGTRLSIL.

This chain uses TRBV19 with TRBJ2-6; D is possibly TRBD1 (5 bases). CDR3 size: 18 residues. Deletions cut 4 bases from V and 4 bases from J, with 20 bases between. Germline CDR1 reads LNHDA; CDR2 reads SQIVND (reference sequence). CDR3 coding DNA: TGTGCCAGTAGTACCCAGGGATTTTCCAGCCCCGGGGCCAACGTCCTGACTTTC. Protein sequence: CASSTQGFSSPGANVLTF.

The chain links TRBV19 to TRBJ2-2; 15 nucleotides agree with TRBD2. CDR1 is LNHDA, CDR2 SQIVND, per germline (reference sequence). Germline trimming cut 4 bases from V and 9 bases from J; bases unmatched to any gene: 9. The CDR3 runs 17 residues. The chain's CDR3 is CASSTGLAGGKHRELFF. DNA for the CDR3: TGTGCCAGTAGTACAGGACTAGCGGGGGGGAAACACCGGGAGCTGTTTTTT.

This clone showed up just once. The chain links TRBV10-3 to TRBJ2-7; D is possibly TRBD2 (6 bases). V lost 3 bases and J 6 bases, leaving 15 bases between the germline ends. Germline CDR1 ENHRY, CDR2 SYGVKD. The CDR3 is 14 residues long. CDR3 amino acids: CAISDKLGRGEQYV. The CDR3, as DNA: TGTGCCATCAGTGATAAGCTCGGGAGAGGCGAGCAGTACGTC.

The chain uses TRBV30 and TRBJ2-2; 8 bases agree with TRBD1. The trim removed 3 bases at V and 4 bases at J, leaving 4 bases unmatched. Germline V gene sequence: CDR1 GTSNPN, CDR2 SVGIG (reference sequence). The CDR3 extends over 14 amino acids. CDR3: CAWRGTGRTGELFF. As DNA, the CDR3 is TGTGCCTGGAGGGGGACAGGTCGCACCGGGGAGCTGTTTTTT.

This sequence joins TRBV20-1 and TRBJ1-2; D unclear. With 6 bases removed from V and 8 bases from J, the gap between germline ends came to 13 bases. Germline-derived CDR1 and CDR2 are DFQATT and SNEGSKA (reference sequence). CDR3 length equals 11 residues. The DNA for the CDR3 is TGCAGTGCCCGGGCCTCCAGGGGCTACACCTTC. Residues: CSARASRGYTF.

The chain uses TRBV6-4 and TRBJ1-5; no clear D. The germline V gene encodes CDR1 MRHNA and CDR2 SNTAGT. The CDR3 covers 14 residues. Trimming took off 4 bases at V and 0 bases at J, with 7 bases between the two ends. The CDR3, as DNA: TGTGCCAGCAGTGCCATGGATAGCAATCAGCCCCAGCATTTT. Translating it yields CASSAMDSNQPQHF.

The chain joins TRBV6-1 to TRBJ2-7; D remains unclear. CDR1 and CDR2 (germline): MNHNS, SASEGT. The CDR3 consists of 12 residues. Trimming removed 1 base at V and 6 bases at J, with 7 bases between. CDR3 loop: CASSEGPREQYV. CDR3 bases: TGTGCCAGCAGTGAAGGACCGCGCGAGCAGTACGTC.

V gene TRBV6-5 combines with J gene TRBJ1-4; a possible D gene is TRBD1 (5 bases). Trimming took 5 bases from V and 8 from J, leaving 15 bases between them. CDR1 is MNHEY and CDR2 is SVGAGI in the germline V gene. The CDR3 consists of 14 residues. Written as DNA, the CDR3 is TGTGCCAGCAGTCAGACCCAGGGAGGGGAAAAACTGTTTTTT. As protein: CASSQTQGGEKLFF.

This rearrangement joins TRBV7-3 to TRBJ2-3; 9 bases line up with TRBD2. V lost 5 bases and J lost 4; bases outside the gene matches: 10. The CDR3 is made up of 16 amino acids. From germline, CDR1 is SGHTA and CDR2 FQGTGA. Here the CDR3 DNA reads TGTGCCAGCAGCCCCTTTAGGGCGGGGGGGGCAGATACGCAGTATTTT. Protein: CASSPFRAGGADTQYF.

This sequence joins TRBV6-6 and TRBJ1-1; D might be TRBD1 (6 bases). Trimming shortened V by 6 bases and J by 7 bases, and 12 bases separated the two germline ends. CDR1 and CDR2 from the germline V gene are MNHNY and SVGAGI (reference sequence). This CDR3 has 12 residues. The CDR3 protein is CASRIQGVEAFF. CDR3 DNA sequence: TGTGCCAGCAGAATACAGGGAGTTGAAGCTTTCTTT.

This chain uses TRBV5-4 with TRBJ1-6, with D unresolved. Trimming left V 1 base short and J 9 bases short, with 14 bases between. Germline V gene data show CDR1 as SGHNT and CDR2 as YYREEE (reference sequence). The CDR3 is 15 amino acids. Here the CDR3 reads CASSLRKDPSSPLHF. The CDR3 nucleotides are TGTGCCAGCAGCTTGAGGAAGGACCCCAGTTCACCCCTCCACTTT.

The chain combines TRBV19 with TRBJ1-6; 9 bases fit TRBD1. This CDR3 region has 14 residues. The junction had 5 bases not matched to a gene; V was cut back by 7 bases and J by 7 bases. The germline CDR1 and CDR2 sequences are LNHDA and SQIVND (reference sequence). CDR3: CASTGTGRNSPLHF. CDR3 nucleotides: TGTGCCAGTACCGGGACAGGGCGAAATTCACCCCTCCACTTT.